A single sample gave rise to the 21 T cell receptor beta chains below, sequenced in a study of T cell repertoires in cytomegalovirus infection. Each CDR3 protein gets one entry after TCRdb re-called the reads with MiXCR. The sample shows 300,000 to 400,000 distinct CDR3 sequences, 8% to 9.5% of them seen only once. Sequencing input: PBMCs. These receptors all come from a human donor in good health (CMV status not recorded). Some clones in this sample may be carry-over from other donors' samples.

The rearrangement uses TRBV5-4 and TRBJ2-2; D is undetermined. Trimming left V 0 bases short and J 7 bases short, with 4 bases between. Germline loops: CDR1 SGHNT, CDR2 YYREEE (reference sequence). CDR3 size: 12 residues. CDR3 sequence reads: CASSLEVGELFF. CDR3 DNA sequence: TGTGCCAGCAGCTTGGAGGTCGGGGAGCTGTTTTTT.

The chain has TRBV5-8 and TRBJ2-1, with D perhaps matching TRBD1 or TRBD2 (5 bases each). V was pared by 1 base and J by 6 bases, with 11 bases between. This CDR3 spans 14 amino acids. Germline CDR1 is SGHTS and CDR2 is YDEGEE. As DNA, the CDR3 is TGTGCCAGCAGCTTGATGGCAGGGACCAATGAGCAGTTCTTC. Protein product: CASSLMAGTNEQFF.

This chain connects TRBV7-8 to TRBJ2-1; 7 nucleotides line up with TRBD1. This CDR3 is built from 16 residues. Per the germline V gene, CDR1 is SGHVS and CDR2 is FQNEAQ. V dropped 5 bases and J dropped 0; count of bases not matched to a gene: 7. The CDR3 sequence is CASSEPGQSSYNEQFF. CDR3 nucleotides: TGTGCCAGCAGCGAACCGGGACAGAGCTCCTACAATGAGCAGTTCTTC.

The chain has TRBV20-1 and TRBJ2-4; 9 nucleotides line up with TRBD2. The V gene's germline CDR1 is DFQATT and CDR2 SNEGSKA (reference sequence). This CDR3 spans 15 amino acids. V gave up 1 base and J gave up 12 bases; unmatched junction bases: 13. CDR3 protein: CSARGQAGTSTHQYF. Here the CDR3 DNA reads TGCAGTGCTAGAGGACAGGCCGGGACTAGCACTCATCAGTACTTC.

The chain recombines TRBV29-1 with TRBJ2-1, with TRBD2 matching 8 bases. CDR3 length equals 14 residues. Germline V lookup: CDR1 SQVTM, CDR2 ANQGSEA. V was clipped by 8 bases and J by 6 bases; unmatched bases: 12. The CDR3 is CSTREGVGINEQFF. CDR3 nucleotides: TGCAGCACCCGGGAGGGAGTGGGAATCAATGAGCAGTTCTTC.

V is TRBV7-2 and J is TRBJ1-6; 7 bases are shared with TRBD1. The germline gives CDR1 SGHTA, CDR2 FQGNSA. J lost 7 bases, V lost 5 bases, and 5 bases had no gene match. The CDR3 runs to 14 residues. CDR3 sequence (DNA): TGTGCCAGCAGCCCCGACAGGGAGAATTCACCCCTCCACTTT. This sequence encodes CASSPDRENSPLHF.

The table lists this clonotype with a few counts. V is TRBV6-2 or TRBV6-3 and J is TRBJ2-2, with 10 bases matching TRBD2. There are 18 residues in the CDR3. CDR1 MNHEY and CDR2 SVGEGT come from the germline V gene. Trimming removed 5 bases from V and 7 bases from J; junction bases left unmatched: 16. CDR3 region: CASSRLIMLAGVLGELFF. The CDR3 DNA reads TGTGCCAGCAGTCGTCTTATTATGCTAGCGGGAGTTCTCGGGGAGCTGTTTTTT.

This clonotype was seen repeatedly, ten times or more. V gene TRBV15 combines with J gene TRBJ2-3, with D perhaps TRBD1 (5 bases). The CDR3 spans 14 residues. The V gene's germline CDR1 is LNHNV and CDR2 YYDKDF (reference sequence). Trimming removed 6 bases at V and 3 bases at J, with 13 bases between. The CDR3 here is CATSTSRVTDTQYF. The CDR3 DNA is TGTGCCACCAGTACGAGCAGGGTGACAGATACGCAGTATTTT.

This clonotype showed up many times. J is TRBJ1-4 and V is TRBV7-2; D gene unclear. The CDR3 covers 15 residues. The ends were cut back, 1 base at V and 7 bases at J, with 13 bases in the middle. Germline assignment: CDR1 SGHTA and CDR2 FQGNSA. The chain's CDR3 is CASSLVSGSSEKLFF. The DNA of the CDR3 is TGTGCCAGCAGCTTAGTGAGTGGGAGCAGTGAAAAACTGTTTTTT.

A few counts support this clonotype. The chain is built from TRBV20-1 and TRBJ2-7; tentative D call: TRBD1 (6 bases). The CDR3 loop spans 13 amino acids. CDR1 is DFQATT, CDR2 SNEGSKA, per germline (reference sequence). The V and J ends lost 5 bases and 3 bases respectively, with 14 bases between them. The CDR3 protein is CSADDGQNYEQYF. Here the CDR3 DNA reads TGCAGTGCTGACGACGGACAGAACTACGAGCAGTACTTC.

This clonotype has ten or more counts. The gene calls are TRBV7-2 and TRBJ2-7; D uncertain. Trimming shortened V by 1 base and J by 7 bases, and 11 bases separated the two germline ends. CDR1 is SGHTA, CDR2 FQGNSA, per germline. CDR3 length: 13 amino acids. CDR3 in DNA: TGTGCCAGCAGCTTAGTACGGGTAGAGGAGCAGTACTTC. Translating it yields CASSLVRVEEQYF. The entire variable domain, with the rest obtained from reference TRBV7-2 and TRBJ2-7, is as follows: GAGVSQSPSNKVTEKGKDVELRCDPISGHTALYWYRQSLGQGLEFLIYFQGNSAPDKSGLPSDRFSAERTGGSVSTLTIQRTQQEDSAVYLCASSLVRVEEQYFGPGTRLTVT.

In its sample, this clonotype was seen a few times. This chain links TRBV29-1 with TRBJ1-1, with 10 bases lining up with TRBD1. Germline V gene sequence: CDR1 SQVTM, CDR2 ANQGSEA. V lost 7 bases to trimming and J lost 4 bases; unmatched junction nucleotides: 3. The CDR3 consists of 12 residues. CDR3 in DNA: TGCAGCGGCCGACAGGGGGCCACTGAAGCTTTCTTT. Residues: CSGRQGATEAFF.

This clonotype has a count of ten or more. This rearrangement joins TRBV29-1 to TRBJ1-3; unclear D gene. The V end lost 4 bases, the J end lost 2 bases, and 6 bases lay between the germline ends. This CDR3 is built from 12 residues. The germline V gene has CDR1 SQVTM and CDR2 ANQGSEA. The CDR3 coding sequence is TGCAGCGTTGGTGGGACTGGAAACACCATATATTTT. This sequence encodes CSVGGTGNTIYF.

This clonotype appeared many times. The chain couples TRBV11-2 to TRBJ2-1, with 11 bases matching TRBD2. CDR3 length: 15 residues. CDR1 is SGHAT, CDR2 FQNNGV, per germline. J lost 3 bases, V lost 3 bases, and 1 base had no gene match. The CDR3 coding sequence is TGTGCCAGCAGCTTGGGACTAGCGGTCTACAATGAGCAGTTCTTC. Translated, it gives CASSLGLAVYNEQFF.

This clonotype occurred many times. This chain links TRBV7-7 with TRBJ2-7; D tentatively fits TRBD1 or TRBD2 (5 bases each). Looked up from germline, CDR1 is SSHAT and CDR2 is FNYEAQ (reference sequence). Trimming pared 0 bases from V and 3 bases from J, leaving 12 bases between. The length of the CDR3 is 15 residues. CDR3 nucleotide sequence: TGTGCCAGCAGCTTAGCCCTCGGGACGGGCTACGAGCAGTACTTC. This encodes CASSLALGTGYEQYF.

This clonotype has more than one count but fewer than ten. The V gene is TRBV20-1, the J gene TRBJ2-1; 9 positions match TRBD1. Trimming took 8 bases from V and 7 from J; bases not matched to a gene: 12. Germline CDR1 and CDR2: DFQATT and SNEGSKA (reference sequence). This CDR3 is 14 amino acids long. The CDR3 sequence is CSPLNGQGRNEQFF. The CDR3 bases are TGCAGTCCCCTAAACGGACAGGGGAGGAATGAGCAGTTCTTC.

V usage is TRBV18 and J usage is TRBJ2-1; 8 bases agree with TRBD2. This CDR3 contains 15 residues. CDR1 KGHSH and CDR2 LQKENI come from the germline V gene. V dropped 6 bases and J dropped 7; count of bases not matched to a gene: 11. The CDR3 here is CASSVLSGSGNEQFF. DNA for the CDR3: TGTGCCAGCTCCGTTTTGAGCGGGAGTGGGAATGAGCAGTTCTTC.

V usage is TRBV6-2 or TRBV6-3 and J usage is TRBJ1-1; D gene ambiguous. CDR3 size: 13 residues. From germline, CDR1 is MNHEY and CDR2 SVGEGT. Trimming left V 2 bases short and J 0 bases short, with 4 bases between. This CDR3 reads CASSYAMNTEAFF. The CDR3 DNA follows: TGTGCCAGCAGTTACGCGATGAACACTGAAGCTTTCTTT.

The CDR3 region is CASSLASKRGLSTPYNEQFF. The CDR3 DNA reads as TGTGCCAGCAGCTTAGCCTCTAAGCGGGGGCTTTCTACCCCATACAATGAGCAGTTCTTC. The J gene is TRBJ2-1, the V gene TRBV7-2, with 8 positions matching TRBD2. There are 20 residues in the CDR3. Germline V gene data show CDR1 as SGHTA and CDR2 as FQGNSA. Unmatched junction bases numbered 17, after V lost 0 bases and J lost 4 bases.

The table lists this clonotype with many counts. This rearrangement joins TRBV12-3 or TRBV12-4 to TRBJ2-3; no clear D. The CDR3 is 15 amino acids. Between the trimmed V and J ends, which lost 3 bases and 0 bases, there was a span of 10 bases. CDR3: CASSLFVASTDTQYF. DNA for the CDR3: TGTGCCAGCAGTTTGTTTGTGGCTAGCACAGATACGCAGTATTTT.

This clonotype was detected ten times or more. This chain uses TRBV24-1 with TRBJ2-3; D not resolved. Germline CDR1 and CDR2: KGHDR and SFDVKD. Deletions cut 5 bases from V and 3 bases from J, with 8 bases between. There are 13 residues in the CDR3. The CDR3 loop is CATSAHRTDTQYF. The CDR3 DNA reads TGTGCCACCAGTGCCCATAGGACAGATACGCAGTATTTT.